The clone carrying this T cell receptor (beta chain) was counted a single time. Authors' processing steps: The assay estimated nucleated cells by amplifying reference gene primers. Profiling relied on immunoSEQ multiplex PCR, and the TCRdb table lists in-frame clones only, not all of them. V, J and clone size were drawn from that table, and D and trimming were deduced from the DNA. The sample contains fewer than 300,000 clones, approximately 89% of which appear only once. The CDR3 has 13 amino acids. V was cut by 4 bases and J by 4 bases, with 11 bases left in between. Germline CDR1 is SGHNT and CDR2 is YYREEE (reference sequence). The source of the sample is a study of blood T cell repertoires in COVID-19. Study as a whole: The analysed material was cDNA or gDNA that came from T cells, B-cell-depleted T cells, or PBMCs.

Source material: peripheral blood. The receptor's source is a woman in her 30s with COVID-19, enrolled during active disease. V and J are TRBV5-4 and TRBJ1-1; D unclear. DNA for the CDR3: TGTGCCAGCAGCCTTGTGGCTGGCACTGAAGCTTTCTTT. Protein: CASSLVAGTEAFF. The entire variable domain, with the rest obtained from reference TRBV5-4 and TRBJ1-1, is as follows: ETGVTQSPTHLIKTRGQQVTLRCSSQSGHNTVSWYQQALGQGPQFIFQYYREEENGRGNFPPRFSGLQFPNYSSELNVNALELDDSALYLCASSLVAGTEAFFGQGTRLTVV.